This paragraph covers one T cell receptor (beta chain) sequence. Sequencing was performed with immunoSEQ multiplex PCR; in TCRdb, only in-frame clones are kept and a portion is missing. The sample comprises more than 80,000 clones, over 65% of which are singletons, and approximately 6.2% rests with the top ten. Trimming cost V 2 bases and J 1 base, with 9 bases left between them. This CDR3 is built from 15 residues. Germline CDR1 and CDR2: LGHNA and YNFKEQ. During active infection, Seattle patients enrolled and were then monitored through disease. The sample is drawn from a study of blood T cell repertoires in COVID-19. Study-wide context: Italy, Spain and the United States were the sources of the convalescent and acute COVID-19 samples. T cells, B-cell-depleted T cells, or PBMCs supplied cDNA or gDNA.

V usage is TRBV4-2 and J usage is TRBJ1-3; D unclear. The TCR originated in a man older than 75 with COVID-19, enrolled during active disease. The material sequenced was peripheral blood. The CDR3 nucleotides are TGTGCCAGCAGCCAACTGCTAAATTCTGGAAACACCATATATTTT. The encoded protein is CASSQLLNSGNTIYF.